The present TCR beta chain was sequenced within a study of radiation and T cells in renal cell carcinoma. Study-wide results and limits: Top tumor clonotypes rose in blood 2 weeks post-radiation, then contracted. No pretreatment tumor biopsies were available for baseline clonotypes.

Sequencing was performed with immunoSEQ multiplex PCR; in TCRdb, only in-frame clones are kept and a portion is missing. Here the sample spans approximately 170,000 clones, about 87% being singletons. The sample's time point: blood 4 weeks post-SBRT, at nephrectomy. Treatment reported: 15 Gy SBRT to primary tumor, nephrectomy 4 weeks later. Nephrectomy followed 15 Gy stereotactic body radiation by 4 weeks. With regard to this clone: Its antigen is unknown.

This sequence was found in a woman between 50 and 59 years old with renal cell carcinoma. Source: blood, taken from a patient whose treatment included radiotherapy and nephrectomy.

The CDR3 sequence: CASSQPLGLAGPQYF. Here the CDR3 DNA reads TGCGCCAGCAGCCAACCCTTAGGACTAGCGGGGCCCCAGTACTTC. The J gene is TRBJ2-5, the V gene TRBV5-1, with TRBD2 matching over 12 bases. Germline assignment: CDR1 SGHRS and CDR2 YFSETQ. The V and J ends lost 4 bases and 9 bases, in that order; junction bases with no gene match: 10. CDR3 length equals 15 residues.